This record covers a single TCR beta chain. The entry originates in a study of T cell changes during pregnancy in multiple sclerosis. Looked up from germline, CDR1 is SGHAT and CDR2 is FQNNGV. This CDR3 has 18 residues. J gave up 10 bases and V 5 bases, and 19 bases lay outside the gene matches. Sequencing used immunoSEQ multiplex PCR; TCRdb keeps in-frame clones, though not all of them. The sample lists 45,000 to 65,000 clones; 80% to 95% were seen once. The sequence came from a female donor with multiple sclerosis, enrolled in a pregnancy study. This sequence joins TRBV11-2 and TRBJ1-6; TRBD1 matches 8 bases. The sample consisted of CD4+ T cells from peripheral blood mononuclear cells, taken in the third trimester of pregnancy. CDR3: CASSVTTSPGTGGSPLHF. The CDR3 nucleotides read TGTGCCAGCAGCGTTACCACGAGCCCCGGGACAGGCGGCTCACCCCTCCACTTT.